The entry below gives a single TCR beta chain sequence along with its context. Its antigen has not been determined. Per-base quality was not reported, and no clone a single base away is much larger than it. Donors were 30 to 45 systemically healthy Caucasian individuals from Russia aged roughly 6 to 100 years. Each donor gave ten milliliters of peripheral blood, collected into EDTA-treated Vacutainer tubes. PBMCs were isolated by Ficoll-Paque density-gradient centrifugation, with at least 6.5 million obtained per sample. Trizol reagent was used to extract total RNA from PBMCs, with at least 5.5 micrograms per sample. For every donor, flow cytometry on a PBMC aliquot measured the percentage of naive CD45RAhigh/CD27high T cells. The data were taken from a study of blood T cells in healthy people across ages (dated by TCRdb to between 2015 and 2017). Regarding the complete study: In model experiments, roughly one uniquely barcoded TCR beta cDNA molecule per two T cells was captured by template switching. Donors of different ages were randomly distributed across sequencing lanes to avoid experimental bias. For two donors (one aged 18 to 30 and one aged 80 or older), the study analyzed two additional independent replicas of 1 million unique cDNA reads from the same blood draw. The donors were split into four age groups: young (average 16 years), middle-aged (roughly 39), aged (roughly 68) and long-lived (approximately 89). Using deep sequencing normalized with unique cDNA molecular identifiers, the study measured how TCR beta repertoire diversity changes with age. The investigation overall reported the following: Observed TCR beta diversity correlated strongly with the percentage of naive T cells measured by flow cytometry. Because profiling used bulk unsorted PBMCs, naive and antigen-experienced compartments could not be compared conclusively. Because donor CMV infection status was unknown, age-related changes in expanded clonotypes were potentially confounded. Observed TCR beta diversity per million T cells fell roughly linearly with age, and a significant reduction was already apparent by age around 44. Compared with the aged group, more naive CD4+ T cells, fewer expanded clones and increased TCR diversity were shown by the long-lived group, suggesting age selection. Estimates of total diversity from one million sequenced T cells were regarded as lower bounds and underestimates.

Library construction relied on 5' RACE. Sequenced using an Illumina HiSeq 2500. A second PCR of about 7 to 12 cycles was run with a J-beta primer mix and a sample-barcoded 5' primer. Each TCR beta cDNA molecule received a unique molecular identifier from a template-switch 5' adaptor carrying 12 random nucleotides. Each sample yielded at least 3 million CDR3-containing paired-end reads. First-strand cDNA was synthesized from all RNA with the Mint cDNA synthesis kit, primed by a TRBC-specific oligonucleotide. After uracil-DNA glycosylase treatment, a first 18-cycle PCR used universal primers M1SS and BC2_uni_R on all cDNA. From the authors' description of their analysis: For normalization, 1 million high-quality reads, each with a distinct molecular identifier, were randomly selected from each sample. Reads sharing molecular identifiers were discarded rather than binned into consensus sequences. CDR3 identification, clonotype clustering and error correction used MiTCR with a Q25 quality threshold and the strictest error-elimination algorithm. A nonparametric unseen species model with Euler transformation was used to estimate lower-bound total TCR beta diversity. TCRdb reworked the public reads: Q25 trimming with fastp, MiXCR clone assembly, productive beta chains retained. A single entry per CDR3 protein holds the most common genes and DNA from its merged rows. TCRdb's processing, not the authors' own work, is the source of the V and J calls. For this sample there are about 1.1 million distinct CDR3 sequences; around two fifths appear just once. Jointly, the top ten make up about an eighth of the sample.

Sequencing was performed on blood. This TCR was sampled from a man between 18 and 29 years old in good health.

At the DNA level, the sequence is TGTGCCACCTCCGACTGGTCGGCGGGGGGGGATACGCAGTATTTT. Translated, it gives CATSDWSAGGDTQYF. Rearrangement joined TRBV15 to TRBJ2-3, with 9 central nucleotides matching TRBD2. Trimming takes 8 bases off V and 6 bases off J; junction bases not matched to a gene: 12. In the germline V gene (reference sequence), CDR1 corresponds to LNHNV and CDR2 to YYDKDF. From the cysteine up to the phenylalanine, the CDR3 has a length of 15 residues. Only CDR3 DNA is held: 45 bases, read in frame from base 1.